These T cell receptor beta chains were read from a single sample in a study of blood T cell repertoires in COVID-19. Method: immunoSEQ multiplex PCR; TCRdb's copy keeps in-frame clones and lacks some. This repertoire shows about 320,000 clones, 85% found once; its top ten account for under 2%. Sequencing was done on a sample of PBMCs or T cells enriched from blood (not recorded which). The receptor source for this set is a woman aged 25 to 45 who had been exposed to COVID-19. CDR3s include the opening cysteine and the closing phenylalanine or tryptophan. The D gene is left open where the match is weak. The size entry is marked missing in some rows and otherwise reads once, few, many or a size class.

TRBJ2-7,NA,TRBV10-3,NA,TGTGCCATCAGGTTAAGGGAGGAGCAGTACTTC,CAIRLREEQYF
TRBJ1-3,NA,TRBV5-1,NA,TGCGCCAGCAGCTTGTGGGGTCGGGGGAATGGTGGAAACACCATATATTTT,CASSLWGRGNGGNTIYF
TRBJ1-2,NA,TRBV27,TRBD1,TGTGCCACTCGACCCCGGACAGGGGCTGGCTACACCTTC,CATRPRTGAGYTF
TRBJ1-3,NA,TRBV18,NA,TGTGCCAGCTCACCCCGTCGGGAGACGGGAAACACCATATATTTT,CASSPRRETGNTIYF
TRBJ2-1,NA,TRBV28,NA,TGTGCCAGCAGTTTGAGCTTCGCTGAGCAGTTCTTC,CASSLSFAEQFF
TRBJ1-1,NA,TRBV7-3,TRBD1,TGTGCCAGCAGCCGAACGGACAGGGCCAACACTGAAGCTTTCTTT,CASSRTDRANTEAFF
TRBJ2-5,NA,TRBV4-2,TRBD2,TGTGCCAGCAGCCGACTAGCGGGGGACCAAGAGACCCAGTACTTC,CASSRLAGDQETQYF
TRBJ1-2,NA,TRBV7-3,NA,TGTGCCAGCAGCTTAAATTTAGGGGCAGGGGTCCACGATGGCTACACCTTC,CASSLNLGAGVHDGYTF
TRBJ1-3,NA,TRBV7-2,TRBD1,TGTGCCAGCATTATAACAACAGGGGCTAATGGAAACACCATATATTTT,CASIITTGANGNTIYF
TRBJ1-2,NA,TRBV7-2,NA,TGTGCCAGCAGCTTAGGCGGGGATGACTATGGCTACACCTTC,CASSLGGDDYGYTF
TRBJ2-1,NA,TRBV6-5,NA,TGTGCCAGCAGCCCCTCCGAGGGTCGTAGTGAGCAGTTCTTC,CASSPSEGRSEQFF
TRBJ1-2,NA,TRBV7-6,TRBD1,TGTGCCAGCAGCTCCCGACAGGGAGCCCTCTATGGCTACACCTTC,CASSSRQGALYGYTF
TRBJ1-6,NA,TRBV2,TRBD1,TGTGCCAGCAGGGGGACAGGGGGTGGTTCACCCCTCCACTTT,CASRGTGGGSPLHF
TRBJ2-7,NA,TRBV6-4,TRBD2,TGTGCCAGCAGCAAGGGACTAGCGGGGACCTACGAGCAGTACTTC,CASSKGLAGTYEQYF
TRBJ2-5,few,TRBV18,NA,TGTGCCAGCTCACCTGACAGTTTAGAGACCCAGTACTTC,CASSPDSLETQYF
TRBJ1-6,NA,TRBV7-2,TRBD1,TGTGCCAGCACAACCGGGACAGGGGGCTATAATTCACCCCTCCACTTT,CASTTGTGGYNSPLHF
TRBJ1-6,NA,TRBV6-1,NA,TGTGCCAGCAGTGACAGGCAGTATAATTCACCCCTCCACTTT,CASSDRQYNSPLHF
TRBJ1-1,NA,TRBV25-1,NA,TGTGCCAGCAGTGAATTGCGACAGATGAACACTGAAGCTTTCTTT,CASSELRQMNTEAFF
TRBJ2-2,NA,TRBV2,TRBD2,TGTGCCAGCAGTGGTGGTCTAGCGGGGAGCACCGGGGAGCTGTTTTTT,CASSGGLAGSTGELFF
TRBJ2-7,NA,TRBV24-1,TRBD1,TGTGCCACCAGCGGACAGGGGGCCTACGAGCAGTACTTC,CATSGQGAYEQYF
TRBJ2-3,NA,TRBV5-1,TRBD1,TGCGCCAGCAGGGACAGGGACACAGATACGCAGTATTTT,CASRDRDTDTQYF
TRBJ1-2,NA,TRBV5-1,TRBD1,TGCGCCAGCAGCCAACTGGACAGGGGGCATGGCTACACCTTC,CASSQLDRGHGYTF
TRBJ1-1,NA,TRBV18,NA,TGTGCCAGCTCCCTGACAAGGGGTGTCGACACTGAAGCTTTCTTT,CASSLTRGVDTEAFF
TRBJ1-3,once,TRBV18,NA,TGTGCCAGCTCACCACGGGGCTCAGGCTCTGGAAACACCATATATTTT,CASSPRGSGSGNTIYF
TRBJ2-7,NA,TRBV27,TRBD2,TGTGCCGGAACCGGGACTAGCGGGGGTCTGAGCTCCTACGAGCAGTACTTC,CAGTGTSGGLSSYEQYF
TRBJ1-4,NA,TRBV5-1,NA,TGCGCCAGCAGCTTTACAGGGAAGGAATCTGAAAAACTGTTTTTT,CASSFTGKESEKLFF